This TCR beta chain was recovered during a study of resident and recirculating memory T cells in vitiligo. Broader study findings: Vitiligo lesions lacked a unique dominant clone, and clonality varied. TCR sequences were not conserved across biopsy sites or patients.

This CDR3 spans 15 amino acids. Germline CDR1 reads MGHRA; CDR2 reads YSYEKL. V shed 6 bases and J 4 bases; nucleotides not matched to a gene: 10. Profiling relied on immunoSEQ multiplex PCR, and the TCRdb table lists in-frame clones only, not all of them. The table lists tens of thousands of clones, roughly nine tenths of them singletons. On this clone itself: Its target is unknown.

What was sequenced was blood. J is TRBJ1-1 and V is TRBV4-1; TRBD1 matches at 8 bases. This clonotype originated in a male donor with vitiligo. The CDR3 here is CASSLGRGQSTEAFF. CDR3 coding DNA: TGCGCCAGCAGTTTGGGCAGGGGGCAAAGCACTGAAGCTTTCTTT.